The next 21 T cell receptor beta chains were all read from a single sample in a study of blood T cell repertoires in COVID-19. Clones were sequenced by immunoSEQ multiplex PCR, and TCRdb holds only the in-frame ones, with some missing. The sample lists under 300,000 clones, approximately 79% seen once, with 4.9% in the top ten. Sample: peripheral blood. The receptor set was obtained from a woman of 80 years or more with active or convalescent COVID-19.

The V call is TRBV6-4, the J call TRBJ1-2; 12 bases line up with TRBD1. CDR3 length equals 15 residues. The germline V gene has CDR1 MRHNA and CDR2 SNTAGT. Germline trimming cut 6 bases from V and 2 bases from J; bases unmatched to any gene: 4. The CDR3 bases are TGTGCCAGCAGACTGGGGACAGGGGGCAACTATGGCTACACCTTC. Encoded protein: CASRLGTGGNYGYTF.

The V call is TRBV14, the J call TRBJ1-1, with 7 bases that match TRBD1. The length of the CDR3 is 14 residues. The germline gives CDR1 SGHDN, CDR2 FVKESK. Trimming at V came to 4 bases and at J to 0 bases, leaving 2 bases not matched to a gene. CDR3 protein: CASSLGQMNTEAFF. DNA of the CDR3: TGTGCCAGCAGCCTGGGACAGATGAACACTGAAGCTTTCTTT. Based on the CDR3 plus reference TRBV14 and TRBJ1-1, the full variable domain is EAGVTQFPSHSVIEKGQTVTLRCDPISGHDNLYWYRRVMGKEIKFLLHFVKESKQDESGMPNNRFLAERTGGTYSTLKVQPAELEDSGVYFCASSLGQMNTEAFFGQGTRLTVV.

The chain is built from TRBV14 and TRBJ1-4, with D possibly TRBD1 on 5 matching bases. The V gene's germline CDR1 is SGHDN and CDR2 FVKESK. V lost 1 base to trimming and J lost 0 bases, with 6 bases between them. The CDR3 is made up of 15 amino acids. CDR3 residues: CASSQGQTTNEKLFF. The CDR3 nucleotides read TGTGCCAGCAGCCAAGGACAGACAACTAATGAAAAACTGTTTTTT. The full variable domain, with the rest looked up from reference TRBV14 and TRBJ1-4, is EAGVTQFPSHSVIEKGQTVTLRCDPISGHDNLYWYRRVMGKEIKFLLHFVKESKQDESGMPNNRFLAERTGGTYSTLKVQPAELEDSGVYFCASSQGQTTNEKLFFGSGTQLSVL.

The chain couples TRBV3-1 (or the pseudogene TRBV3-2) to TRBJ1-1; 7 nucleotides line up with TRBD1. V gave up 5 bases and J gave up 2 bases; unmatched junction bases: 5. Germline CDR1 is LGHDT and CDR2 is YNNKEL (reference sequence). The CDR3 covers 14 residues. CDR3 residues: CASSDRDSNTEAFF. The CDR3 nucleotides read TGTGCCAGCAGCGACCGGGACAGCAACACTGAAGCTTTCTTT.

This sequence joins TRBV28 and TRBJ1-1; TRBD1 matches 7 bases. The CDR3 spans 14 residues. With 5 bases clipped from V and 1 base from J, the junction kept 4 bases outside the gene matches. Germline assignment: CDR1 MDHEN and CDR2 SYDVKM. The CDR3 coding sequence is TGTGCCAGCAGTCGACAGGGTGGGAACACTGAAGCTTTCTTT. It specifies CASSRQGGNTEAFF.

This clone appeared a few times. The gene calls are TRBV11-2 and TRBJ1-4; tentatively, D is TRBD1 (6 bases). Per germline, CDR1 SGHAT and CDR2 FQNNGV. Trimming removed 3 bases at V and 11 bases at J, with 16 bases between. CDR3 length: 14 amino acids. CDR3 amino acids: CASSFFGQGHKLFF. The CDR3 DNA reads TGTGCCAGCAGCTTCTTCGGGCAGGGGCACAAACTGTTTTTT. The complete variable domain, with remaining parts taken from reference TRBV11-2 and TRBJ1-4, reads EAGVAQSPRYKIIEKRQSVAFWCNPISGHATLYWYQQILGQGPKLLIQFQNNGVVDDSQLPKDRFSAERLKGVDSTLKIQPAKLEDSAVYLCASSFFGQGHKLFFGSGTQLSVL.

This clone was seen a single time. The V and J genes are TRBV28 and TRBJ1-3, with 8 bases that match TRBD1. V shed 3 bases, J shed 0 bases, and the junction held 7 bases outside the gene matches. Germline lookup yields CDR1 MDHEN and CDR2 SYDVKM. There are 17 residues in the CDR3. Here the CDR3 DNA reads TGTGCCAGCAGTTTTCCCGGACAGGGTCACTCTGGAAACACCATATATTTT. The encoded protein is CASSFPGQGHSGNTIYF. Using reference TRBV28 and TRBJ1-3 for the parts outside the CDR3, the full variable domain is DVKVTQSSRYLVKRTGEKVFLECVQDMDHENMFWYRQDPGLGLRLIYFSYDVKMKEKGDIPEGYSVSREKKERFSLILESASTNQTSMYLCASSFPGQGHSGNTIYFGEGSWLTVV.

This chain joins TRBV10-3 and TRBJ2-1, with 10 positions matching TRBD2. The CDR3 has 14 residues. Trimming removed 8 bases from V and 5 bases from J; junction bases left unmatched: 6. Germline CDR1 reads ENHRY; CDR2 reads SYGVKD. CDR3 region: CAIASGRADNEQFF. DNA of the CDR3: TGTGCCATCGCTAGCGGGAGAGCGGACAATGAGCAGTTCTTC.

This clone occurred a few times. The V gene is TRBV28, the J gene TRBJ1-3; D is uncertain. The CDR3 sequence is 15 residues long. Germline V gene data show CDR1 as MDHEN and CDR2 as SYDVKM. Trimming cost V 4 bases and J 3 bases, with 13 bases left between them. The CDR3 protein is CASSSEVTFGNTIYF. The CDR3 DNA sequence: TGTGCCAGCAGTTCGGAGGTGACTTTTGGAAACACCATATATTTT.

The chain has TRBV20-1 and TRBJ2-5, with 8 bases fitting TRBD2. The CDR3 length is 13 residues. V dropped 4 bases and J dropped 5; count of bases not matched to a gene: 6. Germline V gives CDR1 DFQATT, CDR2 SNEGSKA (reference sequence). In DNA form, the CDR3 reads TGCAGTGCTATTGAGCGGGAGTGGGAGACCCAGTACTTC. Protein sequence: CSAIEREWETQYF.

This chain uses TRBV6-6 with TRBJ1-2; a possible D gene is TRBD1 (5 bases). Deletions cut 2 bases from V and 4 bases from J, with 8 bases between. Germline CDR1 and CDR2: MNHNY and SVGAGI (reference sequence). This CDR3 has 13 residues. The CDR3 loop reads CASSYQDSYGYTF. CDR3 bases: TGTGCCAGCAGTTACCAAGACAGCTATGGCTACACCTTC.

V gene TRBV21-1 combines with J gene TRBJ1-6; the tabulated D call, TRBD1, remains unverified against the DNA. TRBV21-1 is an annotated pseudogene. This CDR3 spans 16 amino acids. The CDR3 loop reads CASSPRRGYNNSPLHF. DNA for the CDR3: TGTGCCAGCAGCCCCCGAAGGGGTTATAATAATTCACCCCTCCACTTT.

J is TRBJ1-1 and V is TRBV19, with 8 bases matching TRBD1. This CDR3 contains 16 residues. The junction had 10 bases not matched to a gene; V was cut back by 6 bases and J by 1 base. Germline CDR1 is LNHDA and CDR2 is SQIVND (reference sequence). CDR3 sequence: CASRTGQGGRNTEAFF. DNA of the CDR3: TGTGCCAGTAGAACTGGACAGGGAGGTCGGAACACTGAAGCTTTCTTT. Supplemented by reference TRBV19 and TRBJ1-1, the full variable domain reads DGGITQSPKYLFRKEGQNVTLSCEQNLNHDAMYWYRQDPGQGLRLIYYSQIVNDFQKGDIAEGYSVSREKKESFPLTVTSAQKNPTAFYLCASRTGQGGRNTEAFFGQGTRLTVV.

This chain's CDR3 is CASRQGDNQPQHF. CDR3 DNA sequence: TGTGCCAGCCGACAGGGGGACAATCAGCCCCAGCATTTT. This chain connects TRBV6-5 to TRBJ1-5; 9 bases agree with TRBD1. Germline V gives CDR1 MNHEY, CDR2 SVGAGI. V trimming: 8 bases; J trimming: 3 bases; junction bases outside the gene matches: 2. This CDR3 comprises 13 residues.

The V gene is TRBV5-6, the J gene TRBJ1-3; 11 positions match TRBD1. CDR1 and CDR2 from the germline V gene are SGHDT and YYEEEE. The J segment lost 3 bases and the V segment lost 5 bases, leaving 7 bases of the junction unmatched. This CDR3 is 16 amino acids long. Here the CDR3 reads CASRFWTGGFGNTIYF. The CDR3 DNA is TGTGCCAGCAGATTTTGGACAGGGGGCTTTGGAAACACCATATATTTT.

The rearrangement links TRBV2 to TRBJ1-6, with D perhaps matching TRBD1 (5 bases). Trimming cost V 6 bases and J 10 bases, with 19 bases left between them. This CDR3 region has 15 residues. Germline-derived CDR1 and CDR2 are SNHLY and FYNNEI. The CDR3 DNA sequence: TGTGCCAGCAGCCAAACCTGGGGGACTTCCTCACCCCTCCACTTT. Encoded protein: CASSQTWGTSSPLHF.

This chain uses TRBV28 with TRBJ2-7; the D gene is possibly TRBD1 (6 bases). Trimming removed 6 bases from V and 6 bases from J, with 18 bases in between. This CDR3 comprises 14 residues. CDR1 is MDHEN and CDR2 is SYDVKM in the germline V gene. The CDR3 coding sequence is TGTGCCAGCAGGCCACAGGGTACTACTGGCGAGCAGTACTTC. Translating it yields CASRPQGTTGEQYF.

This chain uses TRBV15 with TRBJ1-4, with D possibly TRBD1 on 6 matching bases. V lost 6 bases, J lost 4 bases, and 15 bases lay in between. CDR3 length: 15 residues. The germline V gene has CDR1 LNHNV and CDR2 YYDKDF (reference sequence). The DNA for the CDR3 is TGTGCCACCAGACCTGGGGGGGGCCTTAATGAAAAACTGTTTTTT. As protein: CATRPGGGLNEKLFF.

V and J are TRBV9 and TRBJ2-3, with a tentative D call TRBD1 (6 bases). V was clipped by 4 bases and J by 1 base, with 16 bases between them. The CDR3 is 16 residues long. Germline V gene sequence: CDR1 SGDLS, CDR2 YYNGEE. The CDR3 DNA reads TGTGCCAGCAGCTTCCGACAGGCGTACCGCACAGATACGCAGTATTTT. Its protein is CASSFRQAYRTDTQYF.

The chain is built from TRBV24-1 and TRBJ2-5; 12 bases align to TRBD2. The CDR3 sequence is 18 residues long. The ends lost 2 bases at V and 5 bases at J; junction bases unmatched: 11. Germline CDR1 KGHDR, CDR2 SFDVKD. The CDR3 nucleotides read TGTGCCACCAGTGATTCAATCGGACTAGCGGGGAAGCGCGAGACCCAGTACTTC. This translates into CATSDSIGLAGKRETQYF.

This clone was seen a single time. CDR3 amino acids: CASSVTGAHGYTF. The CDR3 DNA is TGTGCCAGCAGCGTAACAGGGGCCCATGGCTACACCTTC. The V gene is TRBV9, the J gene TRBJ1-2; TRBD1 matches 7 bases. There are 13 residues in the CDR3. J lost 6 bases, V lost 1 base, and 3 bases had no gene match. The V gene's germline CDR1 is SGDLS and CDR2 YYNGEE.